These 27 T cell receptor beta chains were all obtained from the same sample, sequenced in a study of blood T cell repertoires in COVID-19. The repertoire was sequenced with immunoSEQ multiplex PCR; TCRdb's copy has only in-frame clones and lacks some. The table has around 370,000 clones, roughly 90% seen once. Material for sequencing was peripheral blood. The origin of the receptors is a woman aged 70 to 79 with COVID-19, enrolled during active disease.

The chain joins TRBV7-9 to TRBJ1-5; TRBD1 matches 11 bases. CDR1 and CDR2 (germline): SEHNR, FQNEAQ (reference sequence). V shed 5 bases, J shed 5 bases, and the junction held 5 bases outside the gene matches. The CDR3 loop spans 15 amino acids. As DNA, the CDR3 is TGTGCCAGCAGCCCGGGACAGGGGGAGGATCAGCCCCAGCATTTT. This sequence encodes CASSPGQGEDQPQHF.

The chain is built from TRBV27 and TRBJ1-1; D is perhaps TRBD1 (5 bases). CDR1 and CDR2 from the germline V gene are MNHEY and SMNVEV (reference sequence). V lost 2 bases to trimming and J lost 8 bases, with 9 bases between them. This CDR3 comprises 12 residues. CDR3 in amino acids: CASSLRGREAFF. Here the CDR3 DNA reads TGTGCCAGCAGTTTACGGGGGAGGGAAGCTTTCTTT.

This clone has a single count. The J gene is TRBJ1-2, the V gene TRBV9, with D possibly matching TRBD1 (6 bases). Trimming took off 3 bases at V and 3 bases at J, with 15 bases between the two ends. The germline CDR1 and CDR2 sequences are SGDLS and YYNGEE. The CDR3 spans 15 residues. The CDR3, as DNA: TGTGCCAGCAGCGGTTACAACGGGACACACTATGGCTACACCTTC. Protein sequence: CASSGYNGTHYGYTF.

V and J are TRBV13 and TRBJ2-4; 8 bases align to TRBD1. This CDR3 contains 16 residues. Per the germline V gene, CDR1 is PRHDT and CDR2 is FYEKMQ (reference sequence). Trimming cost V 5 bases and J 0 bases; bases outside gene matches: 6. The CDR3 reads CASSTGTGQAKNIQYF. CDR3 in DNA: TGTGCCAGCAGCACCGGGACAGGTCAAGCCAAAAACATTCAGTACTTC.

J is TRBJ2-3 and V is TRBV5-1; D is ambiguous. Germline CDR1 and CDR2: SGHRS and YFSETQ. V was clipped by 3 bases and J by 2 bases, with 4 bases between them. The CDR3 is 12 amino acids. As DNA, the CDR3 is TGCGCCAGCAGCTCTTACACAGATACGCAGTATTTT. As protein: CASSSYTDTQYF.

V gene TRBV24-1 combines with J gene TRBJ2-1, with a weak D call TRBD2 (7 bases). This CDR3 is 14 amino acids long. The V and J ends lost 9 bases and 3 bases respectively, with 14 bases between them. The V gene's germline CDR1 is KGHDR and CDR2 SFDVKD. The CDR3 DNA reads TGTGCCACCGGAGACGGGGGGCGCTACAATGAGCAGTTCTTC. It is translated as CATGDGGRYNEQFF.

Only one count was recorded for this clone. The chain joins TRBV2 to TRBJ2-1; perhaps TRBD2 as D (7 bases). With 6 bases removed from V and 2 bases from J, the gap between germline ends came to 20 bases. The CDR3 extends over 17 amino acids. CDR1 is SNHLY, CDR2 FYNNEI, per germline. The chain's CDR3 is CASRGRGAHPPYNEQFF. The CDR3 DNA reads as TGTGCCAGCAGGGGTCGGGGGGCCCATCCGCCCTACAATGAGCAGTTCTTC.

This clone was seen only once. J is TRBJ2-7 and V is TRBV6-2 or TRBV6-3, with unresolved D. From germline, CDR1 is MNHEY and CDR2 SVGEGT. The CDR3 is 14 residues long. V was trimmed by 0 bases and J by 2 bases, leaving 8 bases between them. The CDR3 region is CASSYSNKTYEQYF. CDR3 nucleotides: TGTGCCAGCAGTTACTCAAACAAAACCTACGAGCAGTACTTC.

The chain's CDR3 is CASSSGGVSNEKLFF. CDR3 nucleotides: TGTGCCAGCAGCTCGGGAGGGGTGTCTAATGAAAAACTGTTTTTT. J is TRBJ1-4 and V is TRBV7-9; perhaps TRBD1 as D (5 bases). CDR1 and CDR2 from the germline V gene are SEHNR and FQNEAQ (reference sequence). There are 15 residues in the CDR3. The V end lost 4 bases, the J end lost 3 bases, and 12 bases lay between the germline ends. Variable domain in full (rest from reference TRBV7-9 and TRBJ1-4): DTGVSQNPRHKITKRGQNVTFRCDPISEHNRLYWYRQTLGQGPEFLTYFQNEAQLEKSRLLSDRFSAERPKGSFSTLEIQRTEQGDSAMYLCASSSGGVSNEKLFFGSGTQLSVL.

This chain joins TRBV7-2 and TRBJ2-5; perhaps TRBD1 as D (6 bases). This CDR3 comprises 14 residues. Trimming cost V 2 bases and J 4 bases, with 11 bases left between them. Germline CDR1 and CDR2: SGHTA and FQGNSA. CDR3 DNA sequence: TGTGCCAGCAGCTTACAAACAGGGAGAGAGACCCAGTACTTC. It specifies CASSLQTGRETQYF.

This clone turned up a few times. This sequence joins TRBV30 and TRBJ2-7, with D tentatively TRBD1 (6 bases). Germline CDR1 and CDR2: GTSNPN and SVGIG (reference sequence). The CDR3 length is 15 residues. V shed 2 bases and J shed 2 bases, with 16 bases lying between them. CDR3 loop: CAWSTPARGTYEQYF. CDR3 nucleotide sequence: TGTGCCTGGAGTACACCTGCAAGGGGGACCTACGAGCAGTACTTC.

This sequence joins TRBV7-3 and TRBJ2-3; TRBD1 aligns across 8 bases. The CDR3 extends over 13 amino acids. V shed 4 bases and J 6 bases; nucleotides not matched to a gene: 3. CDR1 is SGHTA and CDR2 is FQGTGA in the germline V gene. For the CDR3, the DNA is TGTGCCAGCAGCTCCAGGGGGCCGGATACGCAGTATTTT. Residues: CASSSRGPDTQYF.

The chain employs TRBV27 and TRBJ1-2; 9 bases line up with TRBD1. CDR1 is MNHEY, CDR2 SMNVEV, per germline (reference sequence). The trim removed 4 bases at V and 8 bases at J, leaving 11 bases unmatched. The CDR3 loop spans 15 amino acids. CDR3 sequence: CASSSRTGALIGYTF. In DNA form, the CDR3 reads TGTGCCAGCAGTTCCAGGACAGGGGCCCTAATAGGCTACACCTTC.

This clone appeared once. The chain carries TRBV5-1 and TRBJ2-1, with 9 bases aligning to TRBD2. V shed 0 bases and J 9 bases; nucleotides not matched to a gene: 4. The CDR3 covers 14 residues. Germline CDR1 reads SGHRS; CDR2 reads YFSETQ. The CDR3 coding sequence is TGCGCCAGCAGCTTGGGGACTAGCGATGGTGAGCAGTTCTTC. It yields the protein CASSLGTSDGEQFF.

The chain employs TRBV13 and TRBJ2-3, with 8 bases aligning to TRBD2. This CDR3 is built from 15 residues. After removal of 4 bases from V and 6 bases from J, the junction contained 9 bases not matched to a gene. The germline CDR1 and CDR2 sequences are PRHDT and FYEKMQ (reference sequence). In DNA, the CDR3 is TGTGCCAGCAGCTCGGGTTGGGCTAGCGGGGATACGCAGTATTTT. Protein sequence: CASSSGWASGDTQYF.

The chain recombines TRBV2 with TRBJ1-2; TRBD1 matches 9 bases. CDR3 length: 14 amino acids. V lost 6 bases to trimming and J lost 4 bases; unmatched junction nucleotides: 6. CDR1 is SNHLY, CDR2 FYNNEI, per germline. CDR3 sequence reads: CASSTDRGSYGYTF. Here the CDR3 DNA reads TGTGCCAGCAGCACGGACAGGGGCTCCTATGGCTACACCTTC.

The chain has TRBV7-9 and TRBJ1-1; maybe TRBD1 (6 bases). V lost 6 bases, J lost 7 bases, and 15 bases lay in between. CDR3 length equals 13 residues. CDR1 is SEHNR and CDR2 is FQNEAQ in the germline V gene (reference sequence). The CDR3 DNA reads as TGTGCCAGCAGTTTTTGGACAGACCTTGAAGCTTTCTTT. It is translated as CASSFWTDLEAFF.

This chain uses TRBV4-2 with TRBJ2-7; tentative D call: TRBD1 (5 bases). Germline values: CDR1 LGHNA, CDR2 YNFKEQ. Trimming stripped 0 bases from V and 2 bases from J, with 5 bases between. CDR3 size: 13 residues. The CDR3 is CASSQDRAYEQYF. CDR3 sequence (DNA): TGTGCCAGCAGCCAAGACAGGGCCTACGAGCAGTACTTC.

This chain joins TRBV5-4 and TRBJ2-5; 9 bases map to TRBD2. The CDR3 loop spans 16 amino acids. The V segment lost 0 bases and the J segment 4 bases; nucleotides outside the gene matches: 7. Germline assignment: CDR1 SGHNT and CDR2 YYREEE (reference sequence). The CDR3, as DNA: TGTGCCAGCAGCTTGGAGGGCGGGGGGGCGTCAGAGACCCAGTACTTC. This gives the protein CASSLEGGGASETQYF.

The DNA for the CDR3 is TGTGCCAGCAGCCAAGCTCCGGGACAGGCTTACGAGCAGTACTTC. It is translated as CASSQAPGQAYEQYF. The chain uses TRBV3-1 (or the pseudogene TRBV3-2) and TRBJ2-7, with 8 positions matching TRBD1. This CDR3 spans 15 amino acids. V dropped 1 base and J dropped 4; count of bases not matched to a gene: 6. Germline V gene lookup returns CDR1 LGHDT and CDR2 YNNKEL (reference sequence).

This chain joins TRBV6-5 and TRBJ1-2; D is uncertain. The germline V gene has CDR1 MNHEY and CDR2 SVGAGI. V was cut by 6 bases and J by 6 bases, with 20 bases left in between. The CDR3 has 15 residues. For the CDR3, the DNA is TGTGCCAGCAGGACCGACTGGTCGGGGAGAGATGGCTACACCTTC. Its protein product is CASRTDWSGRDGYTF.

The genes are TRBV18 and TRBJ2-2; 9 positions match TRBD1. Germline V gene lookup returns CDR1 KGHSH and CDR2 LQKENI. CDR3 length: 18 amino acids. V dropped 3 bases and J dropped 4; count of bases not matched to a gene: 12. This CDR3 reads CASSPMVPGQGGTGELFF. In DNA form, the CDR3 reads TGTGCCAGCTCACCTATGGTCCCGGGACAGGGAGGCACCGGGGAGCTGTTTTTT.

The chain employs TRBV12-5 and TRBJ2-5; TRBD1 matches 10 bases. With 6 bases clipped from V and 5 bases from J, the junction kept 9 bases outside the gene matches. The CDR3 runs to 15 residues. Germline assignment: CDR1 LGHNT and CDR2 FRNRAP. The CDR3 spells CASGAGQGDTETQYF. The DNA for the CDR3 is TGTGCTAGTGGCGCAGGACAGGGGGATACCGAGACCCAGTACTTC.

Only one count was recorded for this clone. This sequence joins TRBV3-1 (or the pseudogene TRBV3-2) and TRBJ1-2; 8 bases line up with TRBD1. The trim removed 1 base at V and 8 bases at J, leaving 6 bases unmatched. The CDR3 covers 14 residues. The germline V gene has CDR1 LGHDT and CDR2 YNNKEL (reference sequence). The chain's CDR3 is CASSQGTGSEGYTF. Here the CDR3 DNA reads TGTGCCAGCAGCCAAGGGACAGGGTCGGAGGGCTACACCTTC.

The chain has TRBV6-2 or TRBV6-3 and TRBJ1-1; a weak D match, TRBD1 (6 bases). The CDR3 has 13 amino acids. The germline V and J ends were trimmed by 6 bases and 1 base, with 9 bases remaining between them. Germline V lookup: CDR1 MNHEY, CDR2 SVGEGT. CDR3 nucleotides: TGTGCCAGCAGCCTGACAGGGAACACTGAAGCTTTCTTT. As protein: CASSLTGNTEAFF.

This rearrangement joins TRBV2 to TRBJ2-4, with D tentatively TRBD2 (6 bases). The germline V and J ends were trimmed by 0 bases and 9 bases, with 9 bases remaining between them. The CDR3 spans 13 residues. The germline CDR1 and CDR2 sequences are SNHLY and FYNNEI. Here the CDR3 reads CASSEAGLTIQYF. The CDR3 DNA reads TGTGCCAGCAGTGAAGCTGGACTAACCATTCAGTACTTC.

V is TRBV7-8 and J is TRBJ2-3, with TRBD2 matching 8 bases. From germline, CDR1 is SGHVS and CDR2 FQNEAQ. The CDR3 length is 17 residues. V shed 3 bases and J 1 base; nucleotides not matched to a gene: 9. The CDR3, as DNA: TGTGCCAGCAGCTTTAGTGACGGGGGGGCGGGCACAGATACGCAGTATTTT. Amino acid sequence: CASSFSDGGAGTDTQYF.